Shown below are 25 T cell receptor beta chains from a single sample sequenced in a study of cytomegalovirus exposure and HLA in healthy donors. Use of 60 Vbeta and 13 Jbeta primers characterized the PCR. Sequenced by immunoSEQ multiplex PCR; TCRdb stores in-frame clones only, minus some. This table holds under 250,000 clones, more than 70% found once. Sequenced: PBMCs. These receptors originate from a human donor in good health.

The gene calls are TRBV19 and TRBJ1-2, with D possibly TRBD1 on 6 matching bases. V dropped 5 bases and J dropped 2 bases, with 18 bases sitting between them. The CDR3 length is 16 residues. Germline V gene data show CDR1 as LNHDA and CDR2 as SQIVND (reference sequence). In nucleotides, the CDR3 is TGTGCCAGTAGTCCCCAGGGGTACAAAACAAACTATGGCTACACCTTC. It encodes CASSPQGYKTNYGYTF.

The V call is TRBV27, the J call TRBJ2-1, with a weak D call TRBD2 (5 bases). Trimming stripped 2 bases from V and 10 bases from J, with 15 bases between. The CDR3 sequence is 14 residues long. Germline CDR1 is MNHEY and CDR2 is SMNVEV (reference sequence). In nucleotides, the CDR3 is TGTGCCAGCAGTTTAGACTACCGACGTCTAGAGCAGTTCTTC. As protein: CASSLDYRRLEQFF.

This chain joins TRBV5-8 and TRBJ1-1; D gene ambiguous. The CDR3 totals 14 residues. Trimming cost V 1 base and J 0 bases, with 7 bases left between them. Germline CDR1 and CDR2: SGHTS and YDEGEE. The CDR3 region has the DNA TGTGCCAGCAGCTTGAGCGGATTGAACACTGAAGCTTTCTTT. Protein product: CASSLSGLNTEAFF.

V and J are TRBV7-2 and TRBJ2-7, with TRBD1 identical over 9 bases. CDR1 is SGHTA and CDR2 is FQGNSA in the germline V gene. Losses at the gene ends were 4 bases for V and 1 base for J; bases not matched to a gene: 8. The CDR3 totals 16 residues. The CDR3 loop reads CASSWGGQGVSYEQYF. The CDR3 DNA is TGTGCCAGCAGCTGGGGGGGACAGGGCGTTTCCTACGAGCAGTACTTC. The complete variable domain, with remaining parts taken from reference TRBV7-2 and TRBJ2-7, reads GAGVSQSPSNKVTEKGKDVELRCDPISGHTALYWYRQSLGQGLEFLIYFQGNSAPDKSGLPSDRFSAERTGGSVSTLTIQRTQQEDSAVYLCASSWGGQGVSYEQYFGPGTRLTVT.

The chain recombines TRBV5-4 with TRBJ1-2, with a possible D match to TRBD1 (6 bases). The CDR3 is made up of 14 amino acids. CDR1 is SGHNT and CDR2 is YYREEE in the germline V gene (reference sequence). V was trimmed by 1 base and J by 4 bases, leaving 11 bases between them. CDR3 sequence: CASSLQGKVYGYTF. In DNA, the CDR3 is TGTGCCAGCAGCTTGCAGGGGAAGGTCTATGGCTACACCTTC.

The chain employs TRBV6-5 and TRBJ1-1; D gene uncertain. CDR3 length: 16 amino acids. Germline loops: CDR1 MNHEY, CDR2 SVGAGI. The ends were cut back, 0 bases at V and 5 bases at J, with 16 bases in the middle. In DNA, the CDR3 is TGTGCCAGCAGTTACTCGTTGGTTTTCGGAGGGACTGAAGCTTTCTTT. Amino acid sequence: CASSYSLVFGGTEAFF.

The V call is TRBV10-1, the J call TRBJ2-7, with 12 bases identical to TRBD2. J was trimmed by 5 bases and V by 4 bases; bases with no gene match: 6. Germline V gene sequence: CDR1 WNHNN, CDR2 SYGVQD (reference sequence). The CDR3 covers 15 residues. The CDR3: CASSVTSGSIDEQYF. DNA of the CDR3: TGCGCCAGCAGTGTGACTAGCGGGAGTATCGACGAGCAGTACTTC.

This sequence joins TRBV10-3 and TRBJ2-3; 14 positions agree with TRBD2. This CDR3 has 17 residues. V shed 6 bases and J 6 bases; nucleotides not matched to a gene: 11. Germline V gives CDR1 ENHRY, CDR2 SYGVKD. The CDR3 region has the DNA TGTGCCATCAGCGCGAGACTAGCGGGAGGGCCAACGGATACGCAGTATTTT. This translates into CAISARLAGGPTDTQYF.

The chain couples TRBV27 to TRBJ2-7; the match to TRBD2 covers 8 bases. This CDR3 region has 15 residues. Germline CDR1 reads MNHEY; CDR2 reads SMNVEV (reference sequence). V lost 4 bases and J lost 0; bases outside the gene matches: 5. The CDR3, as DNA: TGTGCCAGCAGTTCCTGGCTAGCGGGCTCCTACGAGCAGTACTTC. Its translation is CASSSWLAGSYEQYF.

This chain connects TRBV5-8 to TRBJ2-7; a possible D gene is TRBD2 (5 bases). Trimming took 4 bases from V and 7 from J, leaving 24 bases between them. Per germline, CDR1 SGHTS and CDR2 YDEGEE. The CDR3 consists of 16 residues. The CDR3 DNA sequence: TGTGCCAGCAGCCTGGCGAGTGGGTATACATCGGGGGAGCAGTACTTC. Its protein is CASSLASGYTSGEQYF.

The genes are TRBV10-3 and TRBJ2-7; 11 bases line up with TRBD2. After removal of 10 bases from V and 7 bases from J, the junction contained 9 bases not matched to a gene. The CDR3 has 13 residues. Germline CDR1 ENHRY, CDR2 SYGVKD. The CDR3 DNA reads TGTGCCAGCAAACTAGCGGGAGAACTTGAGCAGTACTTC. This gives the protein CASKLAGELEQYF.

In its sample, this clone was seen a few times. This sequence joins TRBV5-1 and TRBJ1-1; TRBD1 matches 7 bases. In germline, CDR1 is SGHRS, CDR2 YFSETQ. The CDR3 extends over 13 amino acids. With V trimmed by 4 bases and J by 11 bases, 11 bases remained unmatched. The DNA of the CDR3 is TGCGCCAGCAGCATCGTGGAGGGGGCGGGCGCTTTCTTT. Its protein is CASSIVEGAGAFF.

The chain links TRBV6-5 to TRBJ2-7; 9 nucleotides match TRBD2. The germline gives CDR1 MNHEY, CDR2 SVGAGI. V shed 8 bases and J 3 bases; nucleotides not matched to a gene: 5. The CDR3 consists of 13 residues. In DNA form, the CDR3 reads TGTGCCAGCCGACTAGCGGATGACTACGAGCAGTACTTC. The encoded protein is CASRLADDYEQYF.

This clone was observed a single time. The CDR3 sequence: CASSPLDYGDEQYF. CDR3 nucleotide sequence: TGTGCCAGCTCACCATTAGACTATGGGGACGAGCAGTACTTC. This rearrangement joins TRBV18 to TRBJ2-7; D is perhaps TRBD2 (5 bases). This CDR3 has 14 residues. V shed 2 bases and J shed 5 bases, with 13 bases lying between them. Germline CDR1 and CDR2: KGHSH and LQKENI.

This clone was observed once. V gene TRBV30 combines with J gene TRBJ1-1; D uncertain. CDR3 size: 13 residues. Deletions cut 2 bases from V and 0 bases from J, with 7 bases between. CDR1 GTSNPN and CDR2 SVGIG come from the germline V gene (reference sequence). The CDR3 is CAWSIHMNTEAFF. The DNA of the CDR3 is TGTGCCTGGAGTATACATATGAACACTGAAGCTTTCTTT.

The rearrangement links TRBV7-9 to TRBJ1-1; D call uncertain. CDR1 is SEHNR and CDR2 is FQNEAQ in the germline V gene (reference sequence). CDR3 length equals 15 residues. The ends were cut back, 5 bases at V and 0 bases at J, with 13 bases in the middle. The CDR3 is CASSPGFAMNTEAFF. CDR3 bases: TGTGCCAGCAGCCCCGGGTTTGCCATGAACACTGAAGCTTTCTTT.

About this clone itself: At one boundary the junction diverges from the germline segment, which might be a read error. V is TRBV7-7 and J is TRBJ2-5; 7 nucleotides line up with TRBD2. CDR1 is SSHAT and CDR2 is FNYEAQ in the germline V gene (reference sequence). The CDR3 runs 15 residues. Written as DNA, the CDR3 is TGTGCTAGCAGCTTAGGCGGGGGAGCTGGAGAGACCCAGTACTTC. Translating it yields CASSLGGGAGETQYF.

For this clone: Relative to the germline gene, one junction end is altered; a read error may explain this. The rearrangement joins TRBV7-9 to TRBJ2-2; 7 bases agree with TRBD2. This CDR3 has 14 amino acids. Germline V CDR1 and CDR2: SEHNR, FQNEAQ (reference sequence). CDR3 amino acids: CSSSGTTRPGELFF. The CDR3 DNA reads as TGTTCCAGCAGCGGGACGACTAGACCCGGGGAGCTGTTTTTT.

The J gene is TRBJ1-1, the V gene TRBV19, with 11 positions matching TRBD1. Unmatched junction bases numbered 3, after V lost 4 bases and J lost 5 bases. Germline V gene sequence: CDR1 LNHDA, CDR2 SQIVND (reference sequence). The CDR3 is made up of 14 amino acids. The CDR3 sequence is CASSKGQGGTEAFF. The DNA for the CDR3 is TGTGCCAGTAGTAAGGGACAGGGGGGGACTGAAGCTTTCTTT.

This chain links TRBV4-1 with TRBJ2-1; 7 nucleotides line up with TRBD2. CDR3 length equals 13 residues. CDR1 is MGHRA, CDR2 YSYEKL, per germline. V gave up 4 bases and J gave up 8 bases; unmatched junction bases: 5. The CDR3 DNA sequence: TGCGCCAGCAGCCCGAACGGGAGGCATGAGCAGTTCTTC. This gives the protein CASSPNGRHEQFF.

This rearrangement joins TRBV4-1 to TRBJ2-1; 10 positions agree with TRBD1. Germline V lookup: CDR1 MGHRA, CDR2 YSYEKL. Germline trimming cut 4 bases from V and 7 bases from J; bases unmatched to any gene: 7. The CDR3 runs to 15 residues. The CDR3 bases are TGCGCCAGCAGCCTGGCCGGGACAGGGGTGAATGAGCAGTTCTTC. This gives the protein CASSLAGTGVNEQFF.

The V and J genes are TRBV4-1 and TRBJ2-7, with TRBD1 as a possible D gene (7 bases). This CDR3 has 15 residues. V gave up 7 bases and J gave up 2 bases, with 18 bases separating them. Per the germline V gene, CDR1 is MGHRA and CDR2 is YSYEKL. The CDR3 bases are TGCGCCAGCACCCTGGGGACTCAGGGGGCCTACGAGCAGTACTTC. Residues: CASTLGTQGAYEQYF.

This sequence joins TRBV19 and TRBJ2-3, with 7 bases identical to TRBD1. CDR1 LNHDA and CDR2 SQIVND come from the germline V gene (reference sequence). V shed 5 bases, J shed 7 bases, and the junction held 21 bases outside the gene matches. CDR3 length equals 18 residues. CDR3 sequence (DNA): TGTGCCAGTAGTCACTCTAGGGACAGCCGGTTCGGTGGGAATACGCAGTATTTT. Translation gives CASSHSRDSRFGGNTQYF.

V and J are TRBV18 and TRBJ1-5; D unclear. Germline CDR1 KGHSH, CDR2 LQKENI. Trimming left V 6 bases short and J 0 bases short, with 9 bases between. The CDR3 covers 14 residues. The CDR3 here is CASSFRGSNQPQHF. Written as DNA, the CDR3 is TGTGCCAGCTCCTTCCGGGGTAGCAATCAGCCCCAGCATTTT.

This clone was counted only a few times. V usage is TRBV7-2 and J usage is TRBJ2-3; 8 nucleotides align to TRBD2. Germline V gene sequence: CDR1 SGHTA, CDR2 FQGNSA. The CDR3 sequence is 18 residues long. Trimming took 5 bases from V and 2 from J; bases not matched to a gene: 15. The CDR3 reads CASSPTRRTSKITDTQYF. The CDR3 DNA is TGTGCCAGCAGCCCCACCCGGAGGACTAGCAAGATCACAGATACGCAGTATTTT. Full variable domain (remainder filled in from reference TRBV7-2 and TRBJ2-3): GAGVSQSPSNKVTEKGKDVELRCDPISGHTALYWYRQSLGQGLEFLIYFQGNSAPDKSGLPSDRFSAERTGGSVSTLTIQRTQQEDSAVYLCASSPTRRTSKITDTQYFGPGTRLTVL.